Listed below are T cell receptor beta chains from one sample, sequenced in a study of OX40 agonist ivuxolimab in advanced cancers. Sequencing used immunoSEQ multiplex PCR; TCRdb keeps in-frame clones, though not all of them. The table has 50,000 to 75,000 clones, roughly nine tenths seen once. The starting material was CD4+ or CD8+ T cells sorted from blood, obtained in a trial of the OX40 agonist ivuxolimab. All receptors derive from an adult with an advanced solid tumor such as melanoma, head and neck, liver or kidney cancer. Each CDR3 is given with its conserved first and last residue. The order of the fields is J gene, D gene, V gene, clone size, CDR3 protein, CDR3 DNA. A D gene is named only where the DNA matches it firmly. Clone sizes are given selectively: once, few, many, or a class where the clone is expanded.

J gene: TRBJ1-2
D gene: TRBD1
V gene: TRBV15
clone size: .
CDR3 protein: CATSRLGQGEDGYTF
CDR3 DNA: TGTGCCACCAGCAGATTAGGACAGGGCGAAGATGGCTACACCTTC

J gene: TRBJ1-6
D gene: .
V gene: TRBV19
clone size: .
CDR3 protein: CAAGTMELYNSPLHF
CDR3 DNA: TGTGCGGCGGGGACAATGGAGCTCTATAATTCACCCCTCCACTTT

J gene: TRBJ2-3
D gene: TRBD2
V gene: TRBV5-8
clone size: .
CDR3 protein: CASGEGTDTQYF
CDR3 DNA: TGTGCCAGCGGGGAGGGGACAGATACGCAGTATTTT

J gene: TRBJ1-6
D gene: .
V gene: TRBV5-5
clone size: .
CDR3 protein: CASSLVRSDSPLHF
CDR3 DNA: TGTGCCAGCAGCTTGGTGCGTTCGGATTCACCCCTCCACTTT

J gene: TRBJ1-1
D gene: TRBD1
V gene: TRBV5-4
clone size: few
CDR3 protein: CASSQQGLLTEAFF
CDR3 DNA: TGTGCCAGCAGCCAACAGGGGCTCTTGACTGAAGCTTTCTTT

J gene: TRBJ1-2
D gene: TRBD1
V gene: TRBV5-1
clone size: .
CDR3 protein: CASSSGQGSYYGYTF
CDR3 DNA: TGCGCCAGCAGCTCTGGACAGGGGTCGTACTATGGCTACACCTTC

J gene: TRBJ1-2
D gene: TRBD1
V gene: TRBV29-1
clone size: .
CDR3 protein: CSVTGGSGYTF
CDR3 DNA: TGCAGCGTCACAGGGGGCTCTGGCTACACCTTC

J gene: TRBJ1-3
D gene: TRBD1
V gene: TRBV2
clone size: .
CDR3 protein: CATEEVTGQVTLKGNTIYF
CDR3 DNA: TGTGCCACCGAGGAGGTTACGGGACAGGTGACCCTCAAGGGAAACACCATATATTTT

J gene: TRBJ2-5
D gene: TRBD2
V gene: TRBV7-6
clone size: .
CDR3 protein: CASRRGAGQETQYF
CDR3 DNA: TGTGCCAGCAGGCGGGGGGCAGGCCAAGAGACCCAGTACTTC

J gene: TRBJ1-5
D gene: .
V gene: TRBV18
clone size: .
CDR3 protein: CASSLSNQPQHF
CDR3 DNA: TGTGCCAGCTCACTTAGCAATCAGCCCCAGCATTTT

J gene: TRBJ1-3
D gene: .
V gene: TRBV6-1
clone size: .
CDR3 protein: CASEALSSSGNTIYF
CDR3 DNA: TGTGCCAGCGAAGCGTTAAGTAGCTCTGGAAACACCATATATTTT

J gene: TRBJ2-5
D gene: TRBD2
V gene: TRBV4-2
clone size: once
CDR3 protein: CASSQAGTSGGAGETQYF
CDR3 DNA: TGTGCCAGCAGCCAAGCCGGGACTAGCGGGGGGGCGGGAGAGACCCAGTACTTC

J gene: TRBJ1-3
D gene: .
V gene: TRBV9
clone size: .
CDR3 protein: CASSVDGSFSGNTIYF
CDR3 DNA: TGTGCCAGCAGCGTAGACGGCTCCTTCTCTGGAAACACCATATATTTT

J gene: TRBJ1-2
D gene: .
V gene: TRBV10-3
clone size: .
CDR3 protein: CAISQLYGYTF
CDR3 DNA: TGTGCCATCAGTCAACTCTATGGCTACACCTTC

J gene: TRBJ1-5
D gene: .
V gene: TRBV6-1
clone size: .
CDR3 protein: CASSEVAGRQPQHF
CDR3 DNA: TGTGCCAGCAGTGAAGTGGCAGGGAGGCAGCCCCAGCATTTT

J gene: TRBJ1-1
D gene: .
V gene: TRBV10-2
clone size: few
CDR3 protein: CATSIQGLNTEAFF
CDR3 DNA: TGCGCCACCTCCATCCAGGGACTGAACACTGAAGCTTTCTTT

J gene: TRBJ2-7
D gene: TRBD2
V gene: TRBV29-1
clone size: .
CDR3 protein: CSVAGGFDEQYF
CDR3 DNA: TGCAGCGTTGCGGGGGGATTCGACGAGCAGTACTTC

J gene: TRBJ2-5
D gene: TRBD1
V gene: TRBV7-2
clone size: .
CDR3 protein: CASSSPPNRGPKETQYF
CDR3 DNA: TGTGCCAGCAGCTCCCCCCCCAACAGGGGGCCAAAAGAGACCCAGTACTTC

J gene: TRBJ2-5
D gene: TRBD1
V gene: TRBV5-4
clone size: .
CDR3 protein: CASSVDRQETQYF
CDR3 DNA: TGTGCCAGCAGCGTGGACAGGCAAGAGACCCAGTACTTC

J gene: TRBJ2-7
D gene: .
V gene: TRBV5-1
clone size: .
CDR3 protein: CASSSQMYEQYF
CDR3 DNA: TGCGCCAGCAGCTCGCAAATGTACGAGCAGTACTTC

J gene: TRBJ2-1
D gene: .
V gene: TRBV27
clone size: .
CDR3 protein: CASGRTVHNEQFF
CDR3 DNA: TGTGCCAGCGGGAGGACAGTTCACAATGAGCAGTTCTTC

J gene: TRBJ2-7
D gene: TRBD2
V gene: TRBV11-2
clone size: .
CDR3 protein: CASSLELAGNYEQYF
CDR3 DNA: TGTGCCAGCAGCTTAGAACTAGCGGGAAACTACGAGCAGTACTTC

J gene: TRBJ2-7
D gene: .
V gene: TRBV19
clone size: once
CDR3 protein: CASSIRTGNRDEQYF
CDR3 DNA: TGTGCCAGTAGTATTAGAACAGGTAATCGGGACGAGCAGTACTTC

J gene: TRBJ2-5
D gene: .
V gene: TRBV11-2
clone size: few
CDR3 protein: CASSSVRETQYF
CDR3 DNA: TGTGCCAGCAGCTCAGTCAGGGAGACCCAGTACTTC

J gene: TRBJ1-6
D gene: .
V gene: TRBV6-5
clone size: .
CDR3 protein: CASCRESYNSPLHF
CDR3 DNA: TGTGCCAGCTGTAGGGAGTCCTATAATTCACCCCTCCACTTT

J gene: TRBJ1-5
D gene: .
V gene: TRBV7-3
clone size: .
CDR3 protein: CASSLRAGSNQPQHF
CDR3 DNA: TGTGCCAGCAGCTTACGGGCAGGGAGCAATCAGCCCCAGCATTTT

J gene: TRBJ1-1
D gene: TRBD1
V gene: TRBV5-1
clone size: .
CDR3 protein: CASSSVMGQGAQAFF
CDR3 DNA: TGCGCCAGCAGCTCCGTAATGGGACAGGGGGCCCAAGCTTTCTTT

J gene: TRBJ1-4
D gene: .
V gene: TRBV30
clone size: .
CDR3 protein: CAWSGLGSTNEKLFF
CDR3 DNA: TGTGCCTGGAGTGGCTTGGGGTCAACTAATGAAAAACTGTTTTTT

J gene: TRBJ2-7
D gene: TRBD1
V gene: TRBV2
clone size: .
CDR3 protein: CASSEAWDRRSYEQYF
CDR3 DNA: TGTGCCAGCAGTGAAGCGTGGGACAGACGCTCCTACGAGCAGTACTTC

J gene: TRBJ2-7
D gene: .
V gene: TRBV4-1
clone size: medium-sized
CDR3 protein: CASSQASVGTYEQYF
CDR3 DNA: TGCGCCAGCAGCCAGGCGTCCGTCGGAACCTACGAGCAGTACTTC

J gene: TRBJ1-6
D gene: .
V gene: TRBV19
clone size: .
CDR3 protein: CASSSDPGYGSPLHF
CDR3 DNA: TGTGCCAGTAGTAGCGATCCGGGATACGGTTCACCCCTCCACTTT

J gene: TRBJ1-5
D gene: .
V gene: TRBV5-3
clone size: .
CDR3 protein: CARRGRFSNQPQHF
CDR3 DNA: TGTGCCAGGAGGGGCCGTTTTAGCAATCAGCCCCAGCATTTT

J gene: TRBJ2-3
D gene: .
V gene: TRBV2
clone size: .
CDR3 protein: CASSDWAQTGNTQYF
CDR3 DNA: TGTGCCAGCAGTGATTGGGCCCAGACGGGAAATACGCAGTATTTT

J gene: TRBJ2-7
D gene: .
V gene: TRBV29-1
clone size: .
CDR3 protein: CSARRGTSYEQYF
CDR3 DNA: TGCAGCGCCCGACGGGGGACATCCTACGAGCAGTACTTC

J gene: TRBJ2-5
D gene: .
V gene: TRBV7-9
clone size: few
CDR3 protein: CASSPKLRVSETQYF
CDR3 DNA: TGTGCCAGCAGCCCGAAACTTCGGGTCAGCGAGACCCAGTACTTC

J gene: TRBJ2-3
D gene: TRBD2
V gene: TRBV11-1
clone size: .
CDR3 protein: CASSQQGRGGRDTQYF
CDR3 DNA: TGTGCCAGCAGCCAACAGGGGCGGGGGGGCCGAGATACGCAGTATTTT

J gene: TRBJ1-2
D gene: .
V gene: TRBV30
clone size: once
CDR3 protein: CAWSVPGRTGYTF
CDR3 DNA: TGTGCCTGGAGTGTTCCAGGGAGGACTGGCTACACCTTC

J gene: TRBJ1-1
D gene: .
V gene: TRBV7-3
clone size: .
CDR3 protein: CASGEGPNTEAFF
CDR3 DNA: TGTGCCAGCGGGGAGGGACCCAACACTGAAGCTTTCTTT

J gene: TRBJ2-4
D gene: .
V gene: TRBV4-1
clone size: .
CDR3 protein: CASSQRVVAKNIQYF
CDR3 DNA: TGCGCCAGCAGCCAGAGGGTGGTAGCCAAAAACATTCAGTACTTC

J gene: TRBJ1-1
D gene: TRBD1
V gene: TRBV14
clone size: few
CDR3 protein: CASSRIRGQGGAVGTEAFF
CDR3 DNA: TGTGCCAGCAGCCGGATCCGTGGACAGGGGGGTGCAGTCGGCACTGAAGCTTTCTTT

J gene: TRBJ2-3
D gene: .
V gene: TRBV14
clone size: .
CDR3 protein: CASSPPRVAPATQYF
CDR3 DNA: TGTGCCAGCAGCCCTCCTCGGGTAGCTCCCGCTACGCAGTATTTT

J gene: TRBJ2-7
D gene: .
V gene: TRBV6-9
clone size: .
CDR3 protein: CASSGTAPYEQYF
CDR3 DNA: TGTGCCAGCAGTGGGACGGCACCCTACGAGCAGTACTTC

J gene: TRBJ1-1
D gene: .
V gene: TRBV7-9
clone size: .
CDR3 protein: CASSSERSGGGWNTEAFF
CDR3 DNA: TGTGCCAGCAGCTCAGAACGATCAGGCGGAGGGTGGAACACTGAAGCTTTCTTT

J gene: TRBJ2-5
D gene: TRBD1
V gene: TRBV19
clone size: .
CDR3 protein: CASSTTGTGSETQYF
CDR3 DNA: TGTGCCAGTAGTACGACCGGGACAGGCAGTGAGACCCAGTACTTC

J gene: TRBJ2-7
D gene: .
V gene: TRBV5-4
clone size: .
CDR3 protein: CASRLGTAPSYEQYF
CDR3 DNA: TGTGCCAGCAGACTGGGGACTGCTCCCTCCTACGAGCAGTACTTC

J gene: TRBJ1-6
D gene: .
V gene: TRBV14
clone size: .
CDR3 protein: CASSQDWRGRFNSPLHF
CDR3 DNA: TGTGCCAGCAGCCAAGATTGGCGGGGACGGTTTAATTCACCCCTCCACTTT

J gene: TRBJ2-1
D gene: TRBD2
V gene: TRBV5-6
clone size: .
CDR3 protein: CASSLALGTGGGNEQFF
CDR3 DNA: TGTGCCAGCAGCCTTGCTCTAGGGACCGGCGGGGGGAATGAGCAGTTCTTC

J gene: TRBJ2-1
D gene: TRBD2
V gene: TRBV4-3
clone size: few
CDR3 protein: CASSQGGGLEEQFF
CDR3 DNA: TGCGCCAGCAGCCAAGGGGGGGGGTTAGAAGAGCAGTTCTTC

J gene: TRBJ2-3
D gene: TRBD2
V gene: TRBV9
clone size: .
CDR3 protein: CASSVSGGRADTQYF
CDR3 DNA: TGTGCCAGCAGCGTTAGCGGGGGCCGCGCAGATACGCAGTATTTT